Reported below is one TCR beta chain. The entry originates in a study of shared T cell receptors in the human thymus. CDR1 and CDR2 from the germline V gene are LNHNV and YYDKDF (reference sequence). Trimming stripped 3 bases from V and 5 bases from J, with 17 bases between. This CDR3 is built from 16 residues. Data came from immunoSEQ multiplex PCR; TCRdb stores just in-frame clones and leaves some out. The profile shows roughly 550,000 clones, approximately 80% of them singletons. Another study also made use of these data, one on human thymus T cells. That source notes: Resections from corrective heart surgery provided thymus tissue. Gene usage for V and J segments appeared biased in thymic and blood repertoires. Related work showed strongly overlapping thymic repertoires across unrelated individuals.

This TCR was recovered from a boy younger than two with a congenital heart defect. J is TRBJ2-1 and V is TRBV15, with D possibly being TRBD2 (6 bases). Input material: thymocytes. The CDR3 loop reads CATSRTFYQRDNEQFF. CDR3 DNA sequence: TGTGCCACCAGCAGGACCTTCTACCAGCGGGACAATGAGCAGTTCTTC.